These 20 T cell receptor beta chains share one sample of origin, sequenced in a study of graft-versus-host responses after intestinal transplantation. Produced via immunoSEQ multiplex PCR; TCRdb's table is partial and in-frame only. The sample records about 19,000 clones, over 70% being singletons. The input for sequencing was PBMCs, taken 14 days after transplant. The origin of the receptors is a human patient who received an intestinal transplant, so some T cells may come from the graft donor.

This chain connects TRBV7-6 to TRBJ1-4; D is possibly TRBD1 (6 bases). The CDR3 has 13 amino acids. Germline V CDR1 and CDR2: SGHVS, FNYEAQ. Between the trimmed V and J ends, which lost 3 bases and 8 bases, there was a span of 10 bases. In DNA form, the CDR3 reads TGTGCCAGCAGCTTCGGGGGCCGGGAAAAACTGTTTTTT. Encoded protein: CASSFGGREKLFF.

In DNA form, the CDR3 reads TGTGCCAGCAGCCAATCGTCGGGGTCACCCCTCCACTTT. Translation: CASSQSSGSPLHF. The chain employs TRBV7-3 and TRBJ1-6; D remains unclear. The CDR3 is 13 amino acids. Deletions cut 5 bases from V and 10 bases from J, with 12 bases between. In germline, CDR1 is SGHTA, CDR2 FQGTGA.

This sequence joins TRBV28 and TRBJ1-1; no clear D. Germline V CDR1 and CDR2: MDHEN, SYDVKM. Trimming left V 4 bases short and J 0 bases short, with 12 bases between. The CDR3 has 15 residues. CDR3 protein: CASSSTRTLNTEAFF. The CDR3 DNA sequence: TGTGCCAGCAGTTCCACTCGGACGTTGAACACTGAAGCTTTCTTT.

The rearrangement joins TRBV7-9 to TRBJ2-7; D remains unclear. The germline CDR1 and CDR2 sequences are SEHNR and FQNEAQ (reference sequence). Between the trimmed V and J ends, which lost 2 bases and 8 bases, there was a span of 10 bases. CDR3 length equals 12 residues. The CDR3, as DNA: TGTGCCAGCAGCTTATTGGGCCTCCAGCAGTACTTC. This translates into CASSLLGLQQYF. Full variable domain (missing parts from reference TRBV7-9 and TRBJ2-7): DTGVSQNPRHKITKRGQNVTFRCDPISEHNRLYWYRQTLGQGPEFLTYFQNEAQLEKSRLLSDRFSAERPKGSFSTLEIQRTEQGDSAMYLCASSLLGLQQYFGPGTRLTVT.

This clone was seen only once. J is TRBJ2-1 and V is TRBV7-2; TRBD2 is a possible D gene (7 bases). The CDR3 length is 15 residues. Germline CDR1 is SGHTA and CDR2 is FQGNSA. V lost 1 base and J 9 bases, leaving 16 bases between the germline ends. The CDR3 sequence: CASSLEWGGVTEQFF. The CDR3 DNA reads TGTGCCAGCAGCTTAGAGTGGGGGGGCGTTACTGAGCAGTTCTTC.

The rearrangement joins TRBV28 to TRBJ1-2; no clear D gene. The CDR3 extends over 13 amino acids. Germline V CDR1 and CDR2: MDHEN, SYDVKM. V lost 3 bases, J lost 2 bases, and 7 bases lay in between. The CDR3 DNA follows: TGTGCCAGCAGTTTGGCCGACAACTATGGCTACACCTTC. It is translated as CASSLADNYGYTF.

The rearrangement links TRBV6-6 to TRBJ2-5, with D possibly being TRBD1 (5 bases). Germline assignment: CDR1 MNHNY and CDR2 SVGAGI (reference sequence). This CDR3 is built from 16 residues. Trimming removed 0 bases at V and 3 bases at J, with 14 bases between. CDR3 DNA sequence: TGTGCCAGCAGTTACTCGGCAGGTTTAGGGGAAGAGACCCAGTACTTC. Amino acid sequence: CASSYSAGLGEETQYF.

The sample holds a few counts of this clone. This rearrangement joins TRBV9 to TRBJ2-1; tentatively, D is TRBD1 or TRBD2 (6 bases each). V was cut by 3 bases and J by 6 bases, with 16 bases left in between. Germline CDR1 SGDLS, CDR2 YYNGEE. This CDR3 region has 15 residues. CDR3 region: CASSGGPGAGNEQFF. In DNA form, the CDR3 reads TGTGCCAGCAGCGGGGGGCCGGGGGCCGGCAATGAGCAGTTCTTC.

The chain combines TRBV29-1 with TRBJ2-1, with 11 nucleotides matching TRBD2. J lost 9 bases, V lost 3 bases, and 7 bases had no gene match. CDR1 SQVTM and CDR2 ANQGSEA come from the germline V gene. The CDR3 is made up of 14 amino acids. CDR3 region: CSVDKGLADGEQFF. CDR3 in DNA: TGCAGCGTTGATAAGGGACTAGCGGACGGTGAGCAGTTCTTC.

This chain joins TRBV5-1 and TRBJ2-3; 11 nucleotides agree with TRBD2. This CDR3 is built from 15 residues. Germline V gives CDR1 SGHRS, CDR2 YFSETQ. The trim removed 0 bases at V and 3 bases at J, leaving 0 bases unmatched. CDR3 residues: CASSLGTSGTDTQYF. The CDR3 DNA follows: TGCGCCAGCAGCTTGGGGACTAGCGGGACAGATACGCAGTATTTT.

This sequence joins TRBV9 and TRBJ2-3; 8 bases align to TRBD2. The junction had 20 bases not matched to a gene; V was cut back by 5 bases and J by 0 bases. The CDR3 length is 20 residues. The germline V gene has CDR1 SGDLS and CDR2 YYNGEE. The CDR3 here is CASSLRSGFGASGSTDTQYF. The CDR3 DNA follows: TGTGCCAGCAGTTTAAGGTCGGGGTTTGGTGCTAGCGGGAGCACAGATACGCAGTATTTT.

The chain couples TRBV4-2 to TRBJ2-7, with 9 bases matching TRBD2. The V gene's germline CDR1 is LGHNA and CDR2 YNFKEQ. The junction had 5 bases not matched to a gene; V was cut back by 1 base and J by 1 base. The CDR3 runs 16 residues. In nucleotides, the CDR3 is TGTGCCAGCAGCCAAGGACAGCGGGAGGAGTCCTACGAGCAGTACTTC. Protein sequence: CASSQGQREESYEQYF.

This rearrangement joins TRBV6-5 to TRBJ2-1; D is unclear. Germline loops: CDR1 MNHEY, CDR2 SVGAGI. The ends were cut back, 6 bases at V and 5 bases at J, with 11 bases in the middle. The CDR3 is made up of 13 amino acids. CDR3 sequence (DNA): TGTGCCAGCAGCTACCCCCCCGACAATGAGCAGTTCTTC. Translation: CASSYPPDNEQFF.

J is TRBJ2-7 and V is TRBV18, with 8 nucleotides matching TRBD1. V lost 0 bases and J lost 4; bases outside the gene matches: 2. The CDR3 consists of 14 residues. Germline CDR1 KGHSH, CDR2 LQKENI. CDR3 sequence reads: CASSPPGTGYEQYF. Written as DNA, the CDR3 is TGTGCCAGCTCACCACCGGGGACAGGTTACGAGCAGTACTTC. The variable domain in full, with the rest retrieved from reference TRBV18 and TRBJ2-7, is NAGVMQNPRHLVRRRGQEARLRCSPMKGHSHVYWYRQLPEEGLKFMVYLQKENIIDESGMPKERFSAEFPKEGPSILRIQQVVRGDSAAYFCASSPPGTGYEQYFGPGTRLTVT.

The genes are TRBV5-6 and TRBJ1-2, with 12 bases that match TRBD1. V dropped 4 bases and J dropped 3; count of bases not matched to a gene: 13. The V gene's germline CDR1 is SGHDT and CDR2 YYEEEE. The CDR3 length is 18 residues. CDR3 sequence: CASSHPPGQGAVYYGYTF. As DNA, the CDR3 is TGTGCCAGCAGCCATCCTCCGGGACAGGGGGCAGTCTACTATGGCTACACCTTC. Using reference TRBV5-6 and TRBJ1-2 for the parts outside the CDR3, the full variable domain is DAGVTQSPTHLIKTRGQQVTLRCSPKSGHDTVSWYQQALGQGPQFIFQYYEEEERQRGNFPDRFSGHQFPNYSSELNVNALLLGDSALYLCASSHPPGQGAVYYGYTFGSGTRLTVV.

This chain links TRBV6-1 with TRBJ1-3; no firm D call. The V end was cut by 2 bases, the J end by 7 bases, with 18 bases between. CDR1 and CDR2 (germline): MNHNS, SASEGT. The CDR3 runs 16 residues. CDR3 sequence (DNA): TGTGCCAGCAGTGAACCCGGGCCCCTCCGGGAGAACACCATATATTTT. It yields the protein CASSEPGPLRENTIYF.

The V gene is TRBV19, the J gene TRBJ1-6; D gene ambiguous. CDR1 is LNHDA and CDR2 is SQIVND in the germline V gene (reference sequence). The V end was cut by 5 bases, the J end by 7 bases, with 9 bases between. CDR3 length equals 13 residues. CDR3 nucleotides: TGTGCCAGTAGTGAGGGCGGGAATTCACCCCTCCACTTT. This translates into CASSEGGNSPLHF. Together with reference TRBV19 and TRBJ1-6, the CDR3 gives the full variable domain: DGGITQSPKYLFRKEGQNVTLSCEQNLNHDAMYWYRQDPGQGLRLIYYSQIVNDFQKGDIAEGYSVSREKKESFPLTVTSAQKNPTAFYLCASSEGGNSPLHFGNGTRLTVT.

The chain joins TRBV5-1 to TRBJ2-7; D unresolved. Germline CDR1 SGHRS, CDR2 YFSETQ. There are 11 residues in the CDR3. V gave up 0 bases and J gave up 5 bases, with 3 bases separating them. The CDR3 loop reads CASSLGNEQYF. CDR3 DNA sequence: TGCGCCAGCAGCTTGGGGAACGAGCAGTACTTC.

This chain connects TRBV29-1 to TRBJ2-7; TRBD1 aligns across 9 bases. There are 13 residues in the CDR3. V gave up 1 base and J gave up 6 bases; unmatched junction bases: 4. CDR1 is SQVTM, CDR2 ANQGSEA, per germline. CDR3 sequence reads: CSVEVGTGSEQYF. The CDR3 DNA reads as TGCAGCGTTGAAGTTGGGACAGGGAGCGAGCAGTACTTC.

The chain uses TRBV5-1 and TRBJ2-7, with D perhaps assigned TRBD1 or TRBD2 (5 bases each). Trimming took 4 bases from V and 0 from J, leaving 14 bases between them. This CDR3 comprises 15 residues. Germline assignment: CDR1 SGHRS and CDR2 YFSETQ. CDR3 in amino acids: CASSVPGPFSYEQYF. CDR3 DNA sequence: TGCGCCAGCAGCGTCCCGGGACCGTTCTCCTACGAGCAGTACTTC.